The 24 T cell receptor beta chains presented below share a single source sample, sequenced in a study of neoadjuvant anti-PD-1 for oral cavity cancer. Time point specified: after neoadjuvant nivolumab, at surgical resection. The data were produced by immunoSEQ multiplex PCR, yet TCRdb's version contains in-frame clones alone and is incomplete. The profile shows 9,800 or so clones, roughly 62% of them singletons. Sequences were derived from PBMCs, sampled after nivolumab (anti-PD-1) treatment. Source of these receptors: a person between 40 and 85 years old with oral cavity squamous cell carcinoma.

The V and J genes are TRBV13 and TRBJ1-6; possible D gene TRBD1, 6 bases. CDR1 PRHDT and CDR2 FYEKMQ come from the germline V gene (reference sequence). This CDR3 contains 16 residues. V was clipped by 4 bases and J by 6 bases, with 16 bases between them. The CDR3, as DNA: TGTGCCAGCAGCTATAGAGGGGGGGAGGTTAATTCACCCCTCCACTTT. Residues: CASSYRGGEVNSPLHF. The entire variable domain, with the rest obtained from reference TRBV13 and TRBJ1-6, is as follows: AAGVIQSPRHLIKEKRETATLKCYPIPRHDTVYWYQQGPGQDPQFLISFYEKMQSDKGSIPDRFSAQQFSDYHSELNMSSLELGDSALYFCASSYRGGEVNSPLHFGNGTRLTVT.

The chain recombines TRBV2 with TRBJ2-6; no clear D. CDR1 is SNHLY, CDR2 FYNNEI, per germline. The CDR3 is 16 amino acids. Trimming stripped 7 bases from V and 0 bases from J, with 13 bases between. The CDR3 here is CASTQEHVSGANVLTF. DNA for the CDR3: TGTGCCAGCACTCAAGAACACGTCTCTGGGGCCAACGTCCTGACTTTC.

This chain uses TRBV15 with TRBJ1-6; D gene uncertain. Germline loops: CDR1 LNHNV, CDR2 YYDKDF (reference sequence). With 3 bases removed from V and 7 bases from J, the gap between germline ends came to 10 bases. The CDR3 has 14 residues. CDR3 coding DNA: TGTGCCACCAGCAGTCGAGTTGAAAATTCACCCCTCCACTTT. Translation: CATSSRVENSPLHF.

This chain links TRBV7-2 with TRBJ2-2; D perhaps matches TRBD1 (5 bases). The germline CDR1 and CDR2 sequences are SGHTA and FQGNSA. This CDR3 contains 15 residues. Between the trimmed V and J ends, which lost 3 bases and 4 bases, there was a span of 12 bases. The DNA of the CDR3 is TGTGCCAGCAGCTTTGAGACAGTTACCACCGGGGAGCTGTTTTTT. The encoded protein is CASSFETVTTGELFF.

This clone was detected a few times. The chain employs TRBV2 and TRBJ1-1, with D possibly being TRBD1 (6 bases). The germline CDR1 and CDR2 sequences are SNHLY and FYNNEI. Trimming took 7 bases from V and 2 from J, leaving 20 bases between them. This CDR3 contains 16 residues. The CDR3 region has the DNA TGTGCCAGCACCCCTAGGAGGGGGAGCGGCAACACTGAAGCTTTCTTT. Translating it yields CASTPRRGSGNTEAFF.

The J gene is TRBJ2-7, the V gene TRBV6-6; 10 bases map to TRBD1. Germline lookup yields CDR1 MNHNY and CDR2 SVGAGI (reference sequence). The CDR3 contains 15 residues. V lost 5 bases, J lost 2 bases, and 6 bases stayed unmatched. This CDR3 reads CASSNPGTGAYEQYF. The DNA of the CDR3 is TGTGCCAGCAGTAATCCCGGGACAGGGGCCTACGAGCAGTACTTC.

V usage is TRBV13 and J usage is TRBJ2-3; the match to TRBD2 covers 11 bases. The germline V gene has CDR1 PRHDT and CDR2 FYEKMQ (reference sequence). Losses at the gene ends were 6 bases for V and 6 bases for J; bases not matched to a gene: 8. This CDR3 region has 15 residues. CDR3 sequence: CASRFRLAGFDTQYF. CDR3 bases: TGTGCCAGCAGATTTAGACTAGCGGGGTTTGATACGCAGTATTTT.

This clone appeared once. This rearrangement joins TRBV19 to TRBJ1-4, with 8 bases fitting TRBD1. CDR1 and CDR2 (germline): LNHDA, SQIVND (reference sequence). CDR3 size: 14 residues. V was clipped by 4 bases and J by 11 bases; unmatched bases: 9. The CDR3 region is CASSNQLQGEKLFF. The CDR3 region has the DNA TGTGCCAGTAGTAACCAATTACAGGGGGAGAAACTGTTTTTT. The whole variable domain, remainder taken from reference TRBV19 and TRBJ1-4, is DGGITQSPKYLFRKEGQNVTLSCEQNLNHDAMYWYRQDPGQGLRLIYYSQIVNDFQKGDIAEGYSVSREKKESFPLTVTSAQKNPTAFYLCASSNQLQGEKLFFGSGTQLSVL.

This clone was detected only once. This chain joins TRBV5-5 and TRBJ1-5, with 9 nucleotides matching TRBD1. Germline loops: CDR1 SGHKS, CDR2 YYEKEE (reference sequence). The junction had 6 bases not matched to a gene; V was cut back by 4 bases and J by 4 bases. The CDR3 contains 15 residues. Here the CDR3 DNA reads TGTGCCAGCAGCAAAGGACAGGGGAAAAATCAGCCCCAGCATTTT. It encodes CASSKGQGKNQPQHF.

The chain links TRBV4-1 to TRBJ1-1; D is unclear. CDR1 is MGHRA and CDR2 is YSYEKL in the germline V gene. Trimming left V 4 bases short and J 2 bases short, with 8 bases between. The CDR3 covers 13 residues. The CDR3, as DNA: TGCGCCAGCAGCCTTGTGGAAAACACTGAAGCTTTCTTT. It encodes CASSLVENTEAFF.

In its sample, this clone was seen once. CDR3 protein: CATKSGLQNTEAFF. In nucleotides, the CDR3 is TGTGCCACCAAATCGGGACTCCAGAACACTGAAGCTTTCTTT. V usage is TRBV10-3 and J usage is TRBJ1-1; tentatively, D is TRBD1 (5 bases). Deletions cut 10 bases from V and 1 base from J, with 16 bases between. Germline loops: CDR1 ENHRY, CDR2 SYGVKD. The CDR3 totals 14 residues.

The rearrangement links TRBV6-1 to TRBJ2-3; D gene ambiguous. With 8 bases removed from V and 3 bases from J, the gap between germline ends came to 15 bases. The V gene's germline CDR1 is MNHNS and CDR2 SASEGT. This CDR3 is built from 14 residues. The CDR3 sequence: CASCRISPTDTQYF. In DNA, the CDR3 is TGTGCCAGCTGCCGAATCTCACCGACAGATACGCAGTATTTT.

The chain employs TRBV7-2 and TRBJ1-1; D is uncertain. The germline gives CDR1 SGHTA, CDR2 FQGNSA. This CDR3 region has 13 residues. Trimming stripped 2 bases from V and 12 bases from J, with 16 bases between. CDR3 sequence (DNA): TGTGCCAGCAGCTTATCAGGTGGATGGGAATCTTTCTTT. Residues: CASSLSGGWESFF.

The chain is built from TRBV5-6 and TRBJ1-1, with no clear D. CDR1 is SGHDT and CDR2 is YYEEEE in the germline V gene. V was pared by 0 bases and J by 5 bases, with 8 bases between. CDR3 size: 13 residues. The CDR3 nucleotides read TGTGCCAGCAGCTTGGTCAGGAAAACTGAAGCTTTCTTT. The encoded protein is CASSLVRKTEAFF.

As concerns this clone: A junction boundary mismatches the germline segment, possibly from a read error. The V call is TRBV11-2, the J call TRBJ2-2, with 7 bases that match TRBD1. The CDR3 has 11 amino acids. CDR1 and CDR2 (germline): SGHAT, FQNNGV. Here the CDR3 reads CASSFRQGPDF. The CDR3 DNA is TGTGCCAGCAGCTTCCGACAGGGCCCGGATTTT.

This chain uses TRBV7-6 with TRBJ2-3, with TRBD2 identical over 7 bases. The CDR3 extends over 15 amino acids. Germline CDR1 SGHVS, CDR2 FNYEAQ. The V and J ends lost 6 bases and 2 bases, in that order; junction bases with no gene match: 8. This CDR3 is CASSSRGDYTDTQYF. The CDR3 bases are TGTGCCAGCAGTTCACGGGGGGACTACACAGATACGCAGTATTTT.

The chain employs TRBV19 and TRBJ1-5; D possibly corresponds to TRBD1 (5 bases). The CDR3 runs 16 residues. Per the germline V gene, CDR1 is LNHDA and CDR2 is SQIVND (reference sequence). The V end lost 3 bases, the J end lost 2 bases, and 14 bases lay between the germline ends. CDR3 nucleotides: TGTGCCAGTAGTATGGGGGGAGGGCGAGGCAATCAGCCCCAGCATTTT. Protein product: CASSMGGGRGNQPQHF.

This clone was seen a handful of times. V and J are TRBV27 and TRBJ2-7; weak D call: TRBD2 (5 bases). The CDR3 runs 13 residues. CDR1 is MNHEY and CDR2 is SMNVEV in the germline V gene (reference sequence). V was pared by 9 bases and J by 7 bases, with 19 bases between. CDR3 DNA: TGTGCCAGTTCCCGGGTCCTAACGGGGGAGCAGTACTTC. Residues: CASSRVLTGEQYF.

The CDR3 sequence is CASRLINSPLHF. DNA of the CDR3: TGTGCCAGCAGACTGATAAATTCACCCCTCCACTTT. The rearrangement joins TRBV6-1 to TRBJ1-6; D is undetermined. V gave up 6 bases and J gave up 7 bases, with 7 bases separating them. CDR3 length: 12 amino acids. Germline assignment: CDR1 MNHNS and CDR2 SASEGT.

The gene calls are TRBV15 and TRBJ2-7, with a tentative D call TRBD2 (6 bases). This CDR3 region has 12 residues. Trimming took 4 bases from V and 5 from J, leaving 9 bases between them. Germline CDR1 LNHNV, CDR2 YYDKDF (reference sequence). The CDR3 region has the DNA TGTGCCACCAGCAAGGCTAGCGACGAGCAGTACTTC. Translation: CATSKASDEQYF.

This clone has only one observation. This chain uses TRBV27 with TRBJ1-1; D remains ambiguous. Germline V lookup: CDR1 MNHEY, CDR2 SMNVEV (reference sequence). There are 14 residues in the CDR3. The V end was cut by 6 bases, the J end by 1 base, with 12 bases between. The CDR3 region is CASSLTPWNTEAFF. DNA for the CDR3: TGTGCCAGCAGCTTAACTCCTTGGAACACTGAAGCTTTCTTT.

This clone occurred a few times. The rearrangement links TRBV6-1 to TRBJ2-1, with D possibly being TRBD2 (6 bases). Germline V gene lookup returns CDR1 MNHNS and CDR2 SASEGT. This CDR3 region has 16 residues. V lost 1 base, J lost 4 bases, and 14 bases lay in between. CDR3 DNA: TGTGCCAGCAGTGAAGAGAGGAGGGTAACATACAATGAGCAGTTCTTC. Protein product: CASSEERRVTYNEQFF.

This sequence joins TRBV27 and TRBJ1-4; 7 nucleotides align to TRBD1. Losses at the gene ends were 6 bases for V and 7 bases for J; bases not matched to a gene: 17. This CDR3 is 17 amino acids long. CDR1 is MNHEY, CDR2 SMNVEV, per germline (reference sequence). CDR3: CASRLGRGGIQTEKLFF. The CDR3, as DNA: TGTGCCAGCAGACTAGGGCGAGGGGGCATTCAAACTGAAAAACTGTTTTTT.

The chain has TRBV19 and TRBJ2-3; no firm D call. The V gene's germline CDR1 is LNHDA and CDR2 SQIVND (reference sequence). V gave up 2 bases and J gave up 2 bases, with 8 bases separating them. This CDR3 has 14 residues. CDR3 loop: CASSIRPNTDTQYF. Written as DNA, the CDR3 is TGTGCCAGTAGTATAAGGCCTAACACAGATACGCAGTATTTT.